These 21 T cell receptor beta chains were all obtained from the same sample, sequenced in a study of tumor and adjacent non-tumor tissue in lung cancer. The template was RNA from unsorted bulk tissue. The library came from three nested PCR rounds adapted from ARM-PCR protocols. In TCRdb, the multiplex PCR reads were re-called with MiXCR into one record per CDR3 protein. The sample consists of approximately 75,000 distinct CDR3 sequences, around four fifths of them appearing once. The sample consisted of lung tumor tissue. The origin of the receptors is a woman in her 50s with non-small cell lung cancer.

Remarks on this clonotype: A read error may be the cause here, since a much bigger clone is one base away. The chain links TRBV6-4 to TRBJ2-5; D is perhaps TRBD1 (5 bases). CDR1 and CDR2 (germline): MRHNA, SNTAGT. With 6 bases removed from V and 2 bases from J, the gap between germline ends came to 16 bases. This CDR3 is built from 15 residues. The CDR3 nucleotides read TGTGCCAGCAGGTTTGGCAGGGTGCAACAAGAGACCCAGTACTTC. It is translated as CASRFGRVQQETQYF.

A remark on this clonotype: A much larger clone differs by one base, so this may be a read error. In this CDR3 the conserved last residue, phenylalanine or tryptophan, is missing, so a read error is likely. V gene TRBV28 combines with J gene TRBJ1-1, with unresolved D. CDR1 and CDR2 from the germline V gene are MDHEN and SYDVKM. This CDR3 is 15 amino acids long. Trimming left V 1 base short and J 1 base short, with 10 bases between. The CDR3 DNA sequence: TGTGCCAGCAGTTTATATTTAATACAGAACACTGAAGCTTTCTTA. As protein: CASSLYLIQNTEAFL.

In the case of this clonotype: The junction departs from germline at one end; a sequencing error may be responsible. The V gene is TRBV10-2, the J gene TRBJ2-5; D is unresolved. Germline V gene sequence: CDR1 WSHSY, CDR2 SAAADI. This CDR3 comprises 13 residues. CDR3 amino acids: CASSPKAQESQYF. CDR3 coding DNA: TGCGCCAGCAGCCCCAAGGCCCAAGAGAGCCAGTACTTC.

This clonotype is a singleton in its sample. One end of the junction fails to match germline, which may point to a read error. This sequence joins TRBV12-3 or TRBV12-4 and TRBJ1-1, with D possibly matching TRBD1 (5 bases). CDR3 size: 13 residues. The CDR3 DNA sequence: TGTGCCAGCATAGTCCAGGGTGATTCTGAAGCTTTATTT. Translated: CASIVQGDSEALF.

V and J are TRBV7-8 and TRBJ2-3; D is unclear. The CDR3 is 16 amino acids. CDR1 and CDR2 from the germline V gene are SGHVS and FQNEAQ. Trimming shortened V by 0 bases and J by 2 bases, and 12 bases separated the two germline ends. CDR3 in amino acids: CASSLAGSPNTDTQYF. The CDR3 region has the DNA TGTGCCAGCAGCTTAGCGGGATCCCCGAACACAGATACGCAGTATTTT.

Points on this clonotype: Relative to the germline gene, one junction end is altered; a read error may explain this. The V call is TRBV12-3 or TRBV12-4, the J call TRBJ2-5; no definite D call. There are 14 residues in the CDR3. CDR3 bases: TGTGCCAGCAGCCCTTGGTTGTCAGGAGAGACTCAGAACTTC. As protein: CASSPWLSGETQNF.

This clonotype showed up many times. CDR3 protein: CASSLALGRVTDTQYF. The CDR3 DNA reads TGTGCCAGCAGCTTAGCGCTAGGCAGGGTAACAGATACGCAGTATTTT. The chain combines TRBV7-8 with TRBJ2-3, with D possibly matching TRBD1 (5 bases). Between the trimmed V and J ends, which lost 0 bases and 3 bases, there was a span of 13 bases. CDR1 and CDR2 from the germline V gene are SGHVS and FQNEAQ. The CDR3 loop spans 16 amino acids.

This clonotype appeared once. One end of the junction varies from germline; a read error may be responsible. The gene calls are TRBV6-5 and TRBJ2-3, with D uncertain. The length of the CDR3 is 12 residues. CDR1 and CDR2 from the germline V gene are MNHEY and SVGAGI. The CDR3 loop is CVSSPTTNMQYF. The CDR3 bases are TGTGTCAGCAGTCCTACTACGAATATGCAGTATTTT.

With respect to this clonotype: Sequence at one end of the junction differs from germline and may be a read error. This chain links TRBV4-1 with TRBJ1-2, with 10 bases fitting TRBD1. CDR1 is MGHRA, CDR2 YSYEKL, per germline. This CDR3 spans 17 amino acids. CDR3 in amino acids: CASGQPGTGEDVYDYTF. In nucleotides, the CDR3 is TGCGCCAGCGGCCAACCCGGGACAGGGGAGGACGTCTATGACTACACCTTC.

The table lists this clonotype with a count of one. Relative to the germline gene, one junction end is altered; a read error may explain this. The J gene is TRBJ2-2, the V gene TRBV6-1; the match to TRBD1 covers 8 bases. CDR1 and CDR2 from the germline V gene are MNHNS and SASEGT. The CDR3 is 15 amino acids. CDR3 sequence (DNA): TGTGCCAGCAGTGACCAGGGGGCGAACATCGGGGAACTGTTTTTT. The encoded protein is CASSDQGANIGELFF.

A note on this clonotype: Mismatch with germline at one junction end may stem from a read error. The chain couples TRBV11-2 to TRBJ1-6; no definite D call. Germline lookup yields CDR1 SGHAT and CDR2 FQNNGV. CDR3 length: 14 amino acids. In nucleotides, the CDR3 is TGTGTCAGCAGCTTAGACAAGGGTAATTCACCCCTCCTCTTT. As protein: CVSSLDKGNSPLLF.

With respect to this clonotype: An end of the junction differs from the germline gene, which may be a read error. This chain links TRBV4-1 with TRBJ2-7; D ambiguous. Germline V lookup: CDR1 MGHRA, CDR2 YSYEKL. The CDR3 is made up of 15 amino acids. This chain's CDR3 is CASSQDPRHSYEQHF. The CDR3 nucleotides read TGCGCCAGCAGCCAAGATCCCAGACATTCATACGAGCAGCACTTC.

As regards this clonotype: This may be a read error: a much more frequent sequence differs by one nucleotide. The CDR3 does not end in the conserved phenylalanine or tryptophan, so this is likely a read error. The CDR3 region has the DNA TGTGCCAGCAGTTTATCCCTGGGAGGCAATCAGCCCCAGCATTCT. This translates into CASSLSLGGNQPQHS. V and J are TRBV28 and TRBJ1-5; D not resolved. In germline, CDR1 is MDHEN, CDR2 SYDVKM. CDR3 length equals 15 residues. The V end was cut by 1 base, the J end by 2 bases, with 9 bases between.

As for this clonotype: A junction boundary mismatches the germline segment, possibly from a read error. The V and J genes are TRBV11-3 and TRBJ2-3; TRBD2 agrees at 7 bases. Germline values: CDR1 SGHNT, CDR2 YENEEA. This CDR3 spans 16 amino acids. The CDR3 bases are TGTGCCAGCAGCTTAGGACGGCGGGAGTGTGTAGATATGCAGTATTTT. Translating it yields CASSLGRRECVDMQYF.

The genes are TRBV5-1 and TRBJ2-3, with D perhaps TRBD1 or TRBD2 (5 bases each). Germline V lookup: CDR1 SGHRS, CDR2 YFSETQ. The CDR3 totals 19 residues. Trimming took 2 bases from V and 3 from J, leaving 25 bases between them. The CDR3 nucleotides read TGCGCCAGCAGCTTTATATCCTTTCCGGGACGGGGAGTAACAGATACGCAGTATTTT. Residues: CASSFISFPGRGVTDTQYF.

About this clonotype: The junction and the germline gene differ at one end; a read error may be behind it. The J gene is TRBJ2-7, the V gene TRBV7-9, with D maybe TRBD2 (5 bases). The germline gives CDR1 SEHNR, CDR2 FQNEAQ (reference sequence). The CDR3 is 15 amino acids. The CDR3 sequence is CASILPVAGGYEQYF. As DNA, the CDR3 is TGTGCCAGCATCTTACCGGTAGCAGGAGGCTACGAGCAGTACTTC.

The chain employs TRBV12-5 and TRBJ2-1, with 7 bases aligning to TRBD1. This CDR3 contains 15 residues. V lost 7 bases to trimming and J lost 8 bases; unmatched junction nucleotides: 14. Germline V lookup: CDR1 LGHNT, CDR2 FRNRAP. The CDR3 loop is CASDFPRQGVHEQFF. CDR3 in DNA: TGTGCTAGTGATTTTCCGCGACAGGGCGTCCATGAGCAGTTCTTC. Drawing the rest from reference TRBV12-5 and TRBJ2-1, the complete variable domain is DARVTQTPRHKVTEMGQEVTMRCQPILGHNTVFWYRQTMMQGLELLAYFRNRAPLDDSGMPKDRFSAEMPDATLATLKIQPSEPRDSAVYFCASDFPRQGVHEQFFGPGTRLTVL.

This clonotype was observed at least ten times. The V gene is TRBV5-4, the J gene TRBJ2-3, with TRBD2 matching 10 bases. The ends lost 4 bases at V and 2 bases at J; junction bases unmatched: 4. CDR1 is SGHNT and CDR2 is YYREEE in the germline V gene (reference sequence). CDR3 length: 15 amino acids. CDR3 protein: CASSPTSGNTDTQYF. The CDR3 DNA reads TGTGCCAGCAGCCCTACTAGCGGGAACACAGATACGCAGTATTTT.

By sample share, this clonotype is medium-sized. The J gene is TRBJ1-4, the V gene TRBV29-1, with 9 bases matching TRBD1. The length of the CDR3 is 16 residues. The V and J ends lost 5 bases and 8 bases, in that order; junction bases with no gene match: 15. CDR1 is SQVTM and CDR2 is ANQGSEA in the germline V gene. The CDR3 is CSVQLLEDRGREKLFF. CDR3 nucleotide sequence: TGCAGCGTTCAGCTCCTCGAGGACAGGGGACGGGAAAAACTGTTTTTT.

The chain couples TRBV10-3 to TRBJ2-7, with 10 nucleotides matching TRBD1. The germline CDR1 and CDR2 sequences are ENHRY and SYGVKD. This CDR3 is built from 15 residues. Trimming took 6 bases from V and 7 from J; bases not matched to a gene: 12. The CDR3 coding sequence is TGTGCCATCAGAGCGGAGGACAGGGGGGAGTATGAGCAGTACTTC. The encoded protein is CAIRAEDRGEYEQYF.

In the case of this clonotype: The junction and the germline gene differ at one end; a read error may be behind it. DNA of the CDR3: TGTAGCGTTGCACCAGGGATCCAGGATACGCAGTATTTT. Translation gives CSVAPGIQDTQYF. The rearrangement uses TRBV29-1 and TRBJ2-3; possibly TRBD1 or TRBD2 for D (5 bases each). This CDR3 has 13 residues. Germline lookup yields CDR1 SQVTM and CDR2 ANQGSEA.